This is a list of T cell receptor beta chains from one sample in a study of technical replicates of blood from four donors. Here immunoSEQ multiplex PCR was the method, and the copy in TCRdb shows in-frame clones only, minus some. The profile shows fewer than 65,000 clones, 70% to 90% of them singletons. The source material was PBMCs. Source of these receptors: a human donor in good health. Some clones in this sample may be carry-over from other donors' samples. CDR3s leave out the opening cysteine and the closing phenylalanine or tryptophan.

>TRBJ2-7|TRBV12-2
ASRHWTGGCEQY
>TRBJ2-7|TRBV5-1
ASSLGRGLGEQY
>TRBJ2-1|TRBV5-4
ASSSGLAGASSYNEQF
>TRBJ2-7|TRBV13
ASSPRLAGSYEQY
>TRBJ2-1|TRBV4-2
ASSSPSRDHQF
>TRBJ2-1|TRBV6-1
ASTGLAGDNKQF
>TRBJ1-2|TRBV20-1
SAPTGYGYT
>TRBJ1-1|TRBV6-1
ASSERWGETEAF
>TRBJ1-2|TRBV27
ASRMGGRDYGYT
>TRBJ2-3|TRBV2
ASGGGVHDTQY
>TRBJ1-4|TRBV4-3
ASSQGWTGRVGLF
>TRBJ1-1|TRBV5-5
ASSRSFLESNTEAF
>TRBJ2-1|TRBV21-1
ASSKVQTSGHNEQF
>TRBJ2-1|TRBV9
ASSVEAGEYNEQF
>TRBJ2-7|TRBV18
ASSPNRDDEQY
>TRBJ1-6|TRBV4-3
ASSQDGGLTPLH
>TRBJ2-7|TRBV6-5
ASSFSGQGSYEQY
>TRBJ2-5|TRBV20-1
SASRDETQY
>TRBJ1-1|TRBV27
ASSFTGVGEAF
>TRBJ2-1|TRBV18
ASSPGGNEQF
>TRBJ2-1|TRBV27
ASSLVNGRDNEQF
>TRBJ2-1|TRBV7-2
ASSLGRGRQDNEQF
>TRBJ1-1|TRBV7-9
ASSLSQGSTEAF
>TRBJ2-1|TRBV5-4
ASSLLRGSYNEQF
>TRBJ2-7|TRBV5-1
ASSRSGRSHEQY
>TRBJ1-1|TRBV30
AWSVRRGTEAF
>TRBJ1-1|TRBV5-1
ASSFDSTEAF
>TRBJ1-4|TRBV5-5
ASSLAPSRGGGNEKLF
>TRBJ2-7|TRBV18
ASSPPSGGPNEQY
>TRBJ2-1|TRBV4-1
ASSQLAGGYNEQF
>TRBJ2-1|TRBV5-1
ASSLNTNRGAYNEQF
>TRBJ1-2|TRBV4-1
ASSQVGDYYGYT
>TRBJ2-1|TRBV4-1
ASSEGMRSNEQF
>TRBJ1-2|TRBV28
ASSLWGDYGYT
>TRBJ1-1|TRBV6-5
ASSNRPGGAEAF
>TRBJ2-2|TRBV15
ATRTDRAGELF
>TRBJ2-3|TRBV19
ASSTTSGRALFTDTQY
>TRBJ2-1|TRBV15
ATRTGLAGGDEQF
>TRBJ2-7|TRBV30
ACSGGTSQY
>TRBJ2-5|TRBV5-4
ASSLFNRGPLQETQY
>TRBJ2-7|TRBV30
AWSVSLAGEQY